This TCR beta chain was retrieved from a study of metastatic and nonmetastatic thyroid tumors. Overall study context: The authors compared repertoires across blood and tumor or nodule tissue from malignant and benign thyroid patients. Study-level points and caveats: Patients with malignant thyroid tumors reportedly had significantly higher TCR beta diversity than those with benign nodules, in blood and tumor.

Thyroid surgery had not been preceded by any treatment in any patient. Authors' data handling: The study built a papillary thyroid cancer distant-metastasis classifier from CDR3 differences across clinicopathological groups. TCRdb re-processed the PCR reads through MiXCR. These V and J calls rely on TCRdb rather than the paper's analysis. The sample records roughly 45,000 clones, 3% to 3.5% being singletons. Losses at the gene ends were 2 bases for V and 1 base for J; bases not matched to a gene: 3. The CDR3 covers 14 residues. Germline CDR1 reads GTSNPN; CDR2 reads SVGIG (reference sequence). This clone counts as medium-sized. Its cognate antigen is unknown.

The chain employs TRBV30 and TRBJ2-3; 7 nucleotides align to TRBD2. This clonotype was obtained from a female donor with papillary thyroid cancer or a benign thyroid nodule (not recorded which). Some clones in this sample may be carry-over from other donors' samples. Sequenced input: blood. The CDR3 region is CAWSLAGGTDTQYF. For the CDR3, the DNA is TGTGCCTGGAGTTTGGCGGGAGGCACAGATACGCAGTATTTT.